A selection of T cell receptor beta chains follows, all from one sample in a study of CD8 T cells in ankylosing spondylitis. TCRdb passed the 5' RACE reads through MiXCR, listing each CDR3 protein once. The data contain approximately 190,000 distinct CDR3 sequences, roughly 13% of them seen just once; the ten biggest clones take up approximately 10%. Input material: blood, either unsorted or a sorted T cell fraction (not recorded which). Every receptor here comes from a female donor with ankylosing spondylitis or in good health (not recorded which). Both conserved end residues are part of each CDR3. A D gene is named only where the DNA matches it firmly. A clone size is listed for some rows: how often the clone was seen (once, few, many), or a class if it is expanded.

d_call: NA; v_call: TRBV5-1; j_call: TRBJ2-3; clone_size: many; cdr3_nt: TGCGCCAGCAGCTTGGCGAGGGATACGCAGTATTTT; cdr3_aa: CASSLARDTQYF
d_call: NA; v_call: TRBV5-1; j_call: TRBJ1-5; clone_size: many; cdr3_nt: TGCGCCAGCAGCTTAGGCCAGGACAATCAGCCCCAGCATTTT; cdr3_aa: CASSLGQDNQPQHF
d_call: TRBD2; v_call: TRBV11-2; j_call: TRBJ2-1; clone_size: many; cdr3_nt: TGTGCCAGCAGCTCCGTACTGACAGACACCGGGACTAGCGGATACAATGAGCAGTTCTTC; cdr3_aa: CASSSVLTDTGTSGYNEQFF
d_call: NA; v_call: TRBV10-3; j_call: TRBJ2-2; clone_size: NA; cdr3_nt: TGTGCCATCAAGAAGGCGGGGAACACCGGGGAGCTGTTTTTT; cdr3_aa: CAIKKAGNTGELFF
d_call: TRBD2; v_call: TRBV20-1; j_call: TRBJ2-1; clone_size: NA; cdr3_nt: TGCTGTGCTAGGTGGCTAGCGGGAGGCTCCTACAATGAGCAGTTCTTC; cdr3_aa: CCARWLAGGSYNEQFF
d_call: TRBD1; v_call: TRBV20-1; j_call: TRBJ1-2; clone_size: many; cdr3_nt: TGCAGTGCTAGAAAAACAGGGGGTCACTATGGCTACACCTTC; cdr3_aa: CSARKTGGHYGYTF
d_call: NA; v_call: TRBV11-2; j_call: TRBJ2-2; clone_size: NA; cdr3_nt: TGTGCCAGCCTTGACCCTAACACCGGGGAGCTGTTTTTT; cdr3_aa: CASLDPNTGELFF
d_call: NA; v_call: TRBV3-1; j_call: TRBJ1-2; clone_size: NA; cdr3_nt: TGTGCCAGCAGGAATGACAGACCTAACTATGGCCACACCTTC; cdr3_aa: CASRNDRPNYGHTF
d_call: NA; v_call: TRBV3-1; j_call: TRBJ2-1; clone_size: many; cdr3_nt: TGTGCCAGCAGCCTCCACGGGAGTGAGCAGTTCTTC; cdr3_aa: CASSLHGSEQFF
d_call: NA; v_call: TRBV12-3/TRBV12-4; j_call: TRBJ1-1; clone_size: NA; cdr3_nt: TGTGCCAGCAGCGCGGCCTACTTTCCTGAAGCTTTCTTT; cdr3_aa: CASSAAYFPEAFF
d_call: NA; v_call: TRBV7-2; j_call: TRBJ2-1; clone_size: many; cdr3_nt: TGTGCCAGCCTGAGCGGGTTTGGGTACAATGAGCAGTTCTTC; cdr3_aa: CASLSGFGYNEQFF
d_call: TRBD1; v_call: TRBV6-5; j_call: TRBJ2-7; clone_size: NA; cdr3_nt: TGTGCCAGCAGAACCGGGACAGAACTGTCCTACGAGCAGTACTTC; cdr3_aa: CASRTGTELSYEQYF
d_call: NA; v_call: TRBV5-1; j_call: TRBJ1-2; clone_size: many; cdr3_nt: TGCGCCAGCAGCTCACCGGGGGATGGCGGCTACACCTTC; cdr3_aa: CASSSPGDGGYTF
d_call: TRBD1; v_call: TRBV4-1; j_call: TRBJ2-2; clone_size: many; cdr3_nt: TGCGCCAGCAGCCAAGATGGGCAGGGGGCGAACACCGGGGAGCTGTTTTTT; cdr3_aa: CASSQDGQGANTGELFF
d_call: NA; v_call: TRBV5-5; j_call: TRBJ2-1; clone_size: many; cdr3_nt: TGTGCCAGCAGCTTGACAAGGGGCCCGAATGAGCAGTTCTTC; cdr3_aa: CASSLTRGPNEQFF
d_call: NA; v_call: TRBV7-2; j_call: TRBJ2-5; clone_size: NA; cdr3_nt: TGTGCCAGCAGCTTAGCGCTTGGGTTGGGCAGGACCCCCCAAGAGACCCAGTACTTC; cdr3_aa: CASSLALGLGRTPQETQYF
d_call: TRBD1; v_call: TRBV18; j_call: TRBJ2-1; clone_size: few; cdr3_nt: TGTGCCAGCTCACCGGGACAGGGGGGCCACAATGAGCAGTTCTTC; cdr3_aa: CASSPGQGGHNEQFF
d_call: NA; v_call: TRBV20-1; j_call: TRBJ2-3; clone_size: NA; cdr3_nt: TGCAGTGTCCGGGAGAGCACAGATACGCAGTATTTT; cdr3_aa: CSVRESTDTQYF
d_call: NA; v_call: TRBV5-1; j_call: TRBJ2-7; clone_size: many; cdr3_nt: TGCGCCAGCAGCTTTGGAGATGGCGAGCAGTACTTC; cdr3_aa: CASSFGDGEQYF
d_call: TRBD1; v_call: TRBV5-1; j_call: TRBJ2-7; clone_size: many; cdr3_nt: TGCGCCAGCAGACCGGGACAGGGGGCCTACGAGCAGTACTTC; cdr3_aa: CASRPGQGAYEQYF
d_call: TRBD2; v_call: TRBV20-1; j_call: TRBJ2-3; clone_size: NA; cdr3_nt: TGCAGTGCGGGACTAGCGGGAGGGGGAGATACGCAGTATTTT; cdr3_aa: CSAGLAGGGDTQYF
d_call: NA; v_call: TRBV11-2; j_call: TRBJ2-7; clone_size: many; cdr3_nt: TGTGCCAGCAGCTTAGTTCTAGATTCCTACGAGCAGTACTTC; cdr3_aa: CASSLVLDSYEQYF
d_call: NA; v_call: TRBV7-8; j_call: TRBJ1-6; clone_size: NA; cdr3_nt: TGTGCCAGCAGCTTATCTCGAATCGCACGAAATTCACCCCTCCACTTT; cdr3_aa: CASSLSRIARNSPLHF